The sequence of this T cell receptor beta chain was determined in a study of OX40 agonist ivuxolimab in advanced cancers. The CDR3 consists of 15 residues. Trimming cost V 5 bases and J 6 bases, with 19 bases left between them. In germline, CDR1 is MGHDK, CDR2 SYGVNS. TCRdb keeps only in-frame clones here, not all; method: immunoSEQ multiplex PCR. The sample has around 50,000 clones; approximately 79% are singletons. General observations from the study: Certain nonresponders likewise exhibited a low normalized T-cell clonal expansion.

About this clone: What it binds is not known.

This sequence was found in an adult with an advanced solid tumor such as melanoma, head and neck, liver or kidney cancer. J is TRBJ1-1 and V is TRBV25-1, with D unclear. This specimen consisted of CD4+ or CD8+ T cells sorted from blood, obtained in a trial of the OX40 agonist ivuxolimab. The CDR3 nucleotides are TGTGCCAGCAGTAGATTCAAAGGAGGCATGCCTGAAGCTTTCTTT. Protein product: CASSRFKGGMPEAFF.